Listed here are 29 T cell receptor beta chains from one sample, sequenced in a study of molecular identifiers for immune sequencing clone quantification. TCRdb ran MiXCR on the PCR reads and lists one entry per CDR3 protein. This sample yields approximately 320,000 distinct CDR3 sequences, of which roughly a quarter are seen a single time; 0.74% belongs to the top ten. The specimen was naive CD8+ T cells from blood, with Jurkat cell RNA spiked in. Subset: FACS-sorted CD8+CD4-CCR7+CD45RA+ naive T cells. The receptors come from a human donor in good health. Some libraries in this study had Jurkat cell RNA spiked in.

This clonotype was recorded many times. The rearrangement uses TRBV7-9 and TRBJ1-1; possibly TRBD1 for D (6 bases). The CDR3 is 15 amino acids. V lost 1 base and J lost 6, with 15 bases in between. CDR1 is SEHNR and CDR2 is FQNEAQ in the germline V gene (reference sequence). CDR3 bases: TGTGCCAGCAGCTTAGTAAGGGGGAGAGTGGCTGAAGCTTTCTTT. This translates into CASSLVRGRVAEAFF. Drawing the rest from reference TRBV7-9 and TRBJ1-1, the complete variable domain is DTGVSQNPRHKITKRGQNVTFRCDPISEHNRLYWYRQTLGQGPEFLTYFQNEAQLEKSRLLSDRFSAERPKGSFSTLEIQRTEQGDSAMYLCASSLVRGRVAEAFFGQGTRLTVV.

The table lists this clonotype with a few counts. This chain links TRBV4-3 with TRBJ2-7, with 15 bases identical to TRBD2. This CDR3 has 15 amino acids. CDR1 is LGHNA, CDR2 YSLEER, per germline. The J segment lost 6 bases and the V segment lost 3 bases, leaving 3 bases of the junction unmatched. The CDR3 here is CASSHGLAGGFEQYF. The CDR3 region has the DNA TGCGCCAGCAGCCACGGACTAGCGGGAGGGTTCGAGCAGTACTTC.

The sample holds a few counts of this clonotype. This sequence joins TRBV4-3 and TRBJ2-7; perhaps TRBD2 as D (6 bases). The CDR3 has 15 residues. Germline loops: CDR1 LGHNA, CDR2 YSLEER. Trimming took 1 base from V and 0 from J, leaving 10 bases between them. The CDR3 loop reads CASSQALAISYEQYF. The CDR3 DNA sequence: TGCGCCAGCAGCCAAGCTCTAGCGATCTCCTACGAGCAGTACTTC.

In its sample, this clonotype was seen a few times. The V and J genes are TRBV7-9 and TRBJ2-3; 8 bases fit TRBD1. Germline CDR1 reads SEHNR; CDR2 reads FQNEAQ (reference sequence). V was pared by 5 bases and J by 5 bases, with 9 bases of the junction left unmatched. This CDR3 spans 15 amino acids. This CDR3 reads CASSPLTGEQDTQYF. CDR3 nucleotide sequence: TGTGCCAGCAGCCCCTTGACAGGGGAGCAAGATACGCAGTATTTT.

The rearrangement uses TRBV5-1 and TRBJ2-1; 7 nucleotides align to TRBD2. Losses at the gene ends were 4 bases for V and 10 bases for J; bases not matched to a gene: 11. This CDR3 has 14 amino acids. Germline V gives CDR1 SGHRS, CDR2 YFSETQ. The CDR3 nucleotides are TGCGCCAGCAGCGCTGGTGGGAGGGCCGGGGAGCAGTTCTTC. Amino acids: CASSAGGRAGEQFF.

This clonotype was counted many times. CDR3 DNA sequence: TGTGCCAGCAGCGTTGGTGGAGGACAGCCCCAGCATTTT. Protein product: CASSVGGGQPQHF. V usage is TRBV9 and J usage is TRBJ1-5; D is unresolved. V gave up 2 bases and J gave up 7 bases, with 10 bases separating them. CDR1 is SGDLS, CDR2 YYNGEE, per germline. The CDR3 covers 13 residues.

This clonotype was counted only a few times. The genes are TRBV7-9 and TRBJ2-1, with D maybe TRBD2 (5 bases). V gave up 1 base and J gave up 2 bases, with 12 bases separating them. The germline V gene encodes CDR1 SEHNR and CDR2 FQNEAQ (reference sequence). This CDR3 spans 16 amino acids. The CDR3 DNA reads TGTGCCAGCAGCTTAGTCCAGCGGCCCACCTACAATGAGCAGTTCTTC. Its translation is CASSLVQRPTYNEQFF.

As regards this clonotype: An end of the junction does not agree with germline; a read error may underlie this. The chain recombines TRBV11-2 with TRBJ1-4, with TRBD1 matching over 9 bases. Germline-derived CDR1 and CDR2 are SGHAT and FQNNGV. This CDR3 comprises 16 residues. This CDR3 is CASSLDRWTGEEKLFF. DNA for the CDR3: TGCGCCAGCAGCTTAGATCGTTGGACAGGGGAGGAAAAACTGTTTTTT.

This clonotype has a count of ten or more. This chain connects TRBV5-6 to TRBJ1-1, with TRBD1 identical over 9 bases. CDR1 is SGHDT, CDR2 YYEEEE, per germline. After removal of 4 bases from V and 4 bases from J, the junction contained 8 bases not matched to a gene. The CDR3 is 15 amino acids. CDR3 region: CASSLGQGFATEAFF. CDR3 DNA sequence: TGTGCCAGCAGCCTCGGACAGGGGTTTGCCACTGAAGCTTTCTTT.

A remark on this clonotype: An end of the junction differs from the germline gene, which may be a read error. The rearrangement joins TRBV12-3 or TRBV12-4 to TRBJ2-2, with 9 bases that match TRBD2. This CDR3 region has 20 residues. Written as DNA, the CDR3 is TGTGCCAGCAGCCCCAGCGGGAGGACCTTCCATGAGACTAACACCGGGGAGCTGGTTTTT. Its translation is CASSPSGRTFHETNTGELVF.

The V call is TRBV6-2 or TRBV6-3, the J call TRBJ1-2; D possibly corresponds to TRBD1 (5 bases). The V end was cut by 4 bases, the J end by 8 bases, with 11 bases between. From germline, CDR1 is MNHEY and CDR2 SVGEGT. The CDR3 length is 12 residues. The CDR3 DNA reads as TGTGCCAGCAGTTCTCAGGGAGAGGGCTACACCTTC. Its translation is CASSSQGEGYTF.

To note about this clonotype: A read error may produce the germline difference seen at one junction end. The J gene is TRBJ2-7, the V gene TRBV4-3; D remains ambiguous. The CDR3 runs to 15 residues. Germline V CDR1 and CDR2: LGHNA, YSLEER. CDR3 in DNA: TGCGCCAGCAGCCAAGATCATGGCAGGAGCTACGAGCGGTACTTC. Its protein is CASSQDHGRSYERYF.

Note on this clonotype: No conserved phenylalanine or tryptophan ends this CDR3, so it is likely a read error. The chain combines TRBV19 with TRBJ1-1; D gene unclear. The CDR3 is 12 amino acids. Germline V gene sequence: CDR1 LNHDA, CDR2 SQIVND (reference sequence). V gave up 8 bases and J gave up 2 bases, with 9 bases separating them. The CDR3 protein is CASLAGNTEAFY. DNA for the CDR3: TGTGCCAGTCTCGCCGGAAACACTGAAGCTTTCTAT.

About this clonotype itself: A read error is possible here, since a much larger clone lies one base away. The chain combines TRBV6-2 or TRBV6-3 with TRBJ1-1, with 8 bases matching TRBD1. The J segment lost 7 bases and the V segment lost 6 bases, leaving 4 bases of the junction unmatched. The CDR3 is 12 amino acids. Germline CDR1 and CDR2: MNHEY and SVGEGT. The CDR3 region has the DNA TGTGCCAGCAGCAGGGACAGGCTTGAAGCTTTCTTT. This gives the protein CASSRDRLEAFF.

This clonotype was seen only a few times. The chain recombines TRBV27 with TRBJ1-6; D is uncertain. The V gene lost 3 bases and the J gene lost 5 bases, with 8 bases spanning the gap. The CDR3 has 14 amino acids. The germline V gene encodes CDR1 MNHEY and CDR2 SMNVEV (reference sequence). The CDR3 bases are TGTGCCAGCAGTTTTGAACAGAATAATTCACCCCTCCACTTT. Protein: CASSFEQNNSPLHF.

This clonotype was found many times. V and J are TRBV19 and TRBJ1-4, with 7 positions matching TRBD1. The CDR3 runs 14 residues. The germline V gene has CDR1 LNHDA and CDR2 SQIVND (reference sequence). Trimming removed 4 bases from V and 5 bases from J; junction bases left unmatched: 4. CDR3 nucleotides: TGTGCCAGTAGTACGACAGGGTCCAATGAAAAACTGTTTTTT. It encodes CASSTTGSNEKLFF.

This clonotype has a handful of counts. This chain's CDR3 is CASRPSWDRVRETQYF. DNA of the CDR3: TGTGCCAGCAGGCCCTCATGGGACAGGGTACGAGAGACCCAGTACTTC. The chain recombines TRBV12-3 or TRBV12-4 with TRBJ2-5; TRBD1 agrees at 9 bases. The CDR3 consists of 16 residues. The junction had 12 bases not matched to a gene; V was cut back by 6 bases and J by 4 bases.

This clonotype was detected ten times or more. The chain links TRBV7-9 to TRBJ2-7; tentative D call: TRBD1 (5 bases). Germline V gives CDR1 SEHNR, CDR2 FQNEAQ (reference sequence). The V gene lost 4 bases and the J gene lost 2 bases, with 12 bases spanning the gap. This CDR3 comprises 14 residues. The CDR3 sequence is CASSSKKGPYEQYF. The CDR3 nucleotides are TGTGCCAGCAGCTCGAAAAAGGGGCCCTACGAGCAGTACTTC.

Comment on this clonotype: The junction departs from the called germline gene at one end, perhaps through a read error. The chain employs TRBV10-3 and TRBJ2-5; either TRBD1 or TRBD2 may fit D (5 bases each). This CDR3 contains 11 residues. Germline CDR1 reads ENHRY; CDR2 reads SYGVKD. The CDR3 coding sequence is TGTGCCATCCCGGGGCAAGAGACCCAGCACTTC. This codes for CAIPGQETQHF.

This clonotype was picked up many times. The V and J genes are TRBV4-1 and TRBJ1-6; D uncertain. There are 16 residues in the CDR3. V was clipped by 0 bases and J by 2 bases, with 8 bases between them. CDR1 is MGHRA and CDR2 is YSYEKL in the germline V gene. For the CDR3, the DNA is TGCGCCAGCAGCCAAGAGGGCGCAGCCTATAATTCACCCCTCCACTTT. It yields the protein CASSQEGAAYNSPLHF.

As regards this clonotype: Given a much more abundant clone one base away, this may be a read error. No conserved phenylalanine or tryptophan ends this CDR3, so it is likely a read error. This chain connects TRBV7-9 to TRBJ1-1; D is ambiguous. This CDR3 spans 12 amino acids. V was clipped by 0 bases and J by 7 bases, with 6 bases between them. Looked up from germline, CDR1 is SEHNR and CDR2 is FQNEAQ (reference sequence). The CDR3 here is CASSLAADEAFL. The CDR3 DNA sequence: TGTGCCAGCAGCTTAGCGGCGGATGAAGCTTTCCTT.

This clonotype was detected ten times or more. The genes are TRBV28 and TRBJ2-7; TRBD1 aligns across 7 bases. J gave up 3 bases and V 8 bases, and 4 bases lay outside the gene matches. The CDR3 covers 12 residues. Looked up from germline, CDR1 is MDHEN and CDR2 is SYDVKM. DNA for the CDR3: TGTGCCAGCGGACAGGTCGTCTACGAGCAGTACTTC. Amino acid sequence: CASGQVVYEQYF.

Remarks on this clonotype: This may arise from a read error, as a much more abundant clone is one base away. The rearrangement joins TRBV27 to TRBJ2-2, with TRBD1 as a possible D gene (5 bases). V was cut by 0 bases and J by 0 bases, with 8 bases left in between. Germline V CDR1 and CDR2: MNHEY, SMNVEV (reference sequence). This CDR3 has 16 residues. CDR3: CASSLSGVANTGELFF. CDR3 nucleotide sequence: TGTGCCAGCAGTTTATCAGGGGTTGCGAACACCGGGGAGCTGTTTTTT.

Notes on this clonotype: Lacking the conserved final phenylalanine or tryptophan, this CDR3 likely reflects a read error. V usage is TRBV12-3 or TRBV12-4 and J usage is TRBJ2-7; D possibly uses TRBD1 or TRBD2 (5 bases each). V was clipped by 5 bases and J by 7 bases, with 18 bases between them. CDR3 length: 14 residues. This CDR3 reads CASSPNQWGREQYL. In nucleotides, the CDR3 is TGTGCCAGCAGTCCTAACCAGTGGGGGAGAGAGCAGTACCTC.

This sequence joins TRBV30 and TRBJ1-5, with TRBD1 matching 7 bases. The CDR3 length is 13 residues. V trimming: 7 bases; J trimming: 6 bases; junction bases outside the gene matches: 9. Per germline, CDR1 GTSNPN and CDR2 SVGIG (reference sequence). DNA of the CDR3: TGTGCCTACCAGGGGGTGGGGACTCAGCCCCAGCATTTT. Its translation is CAYQGVGTQPQHF. Variable domain in full (rest from reference TRBV30 and TRBJ1-5): SQTIHQWPATLVQPVGSPLSLECTVEGTSNPNLYWYRQAAGRGLQLLFYSVGIGQISSEVPQNLSASRPQDRQFILSSKKLLLSDSGFYLCAYQGVGTQPQHFGDGTRLSIL.

Comment on this clonotype: A read error may explain this, as a much larger clone is one base away. This rearrangement joins TRBV25-1 to TRBJ1-1; D gene ambiguous. Germline CDR1 reads MGHDK; CDR2 reads SYGVNS. This CDR3 spans 12 amino acids. As DNA, the CDR3 is TGTGCCAACAGTGCGATGAACACTGAAGCTTTCTTT. Amino acids: CANSAMNTEAFF.

At least ten counts were recorded for this clonotype. The chain joins TRBV5-5 to TRBJ2-5; 9 bases fit TRBD2. The CDR3 length is 15 residues. Germline loops: CDR1 SGHKS, CDR2 YYEKEE (reference sequence). Trimming cost V 7 bases and J 0 bases; bases outside gene matches: 7. CDR3 nucleotides: TGTGCCAGCTCCCTAGCGGGGTCGTACCAAGAGACCCAGTACTTC. It yields the protein CASSLAGSYQETQYF. Combining the CDR3 with reference TRBV5-5 and TRBJ2-5 gives the whole variable domain DAGVTQSPTHLIKTRGQQVTLRCSPISGHKSVSWYQQVLGQGPQFIFQYYEKEERGRGNFPDRFSARQFPNYSSELNVNALLLGDSALYLCASSLAGSYQETQYFGPGTRLLVL.

The rearrangement uses TRBV20-1 and TRBJ2-7; tentatively, D is TRBD1 or TRBD2 (5 bases each). The CDR3 runs 12 residues. Germline V CDR1 and CDR2: DFQATT, SNEGSKA (reference sequence). V was pared by 5 bases and J by 2 bases, with 10 bases between. The CDR3 DNA follows: TGCAGTGCTGGGACGGATACCTACGAGCAGTACTTC. Translation: CSAGTDTYEQYF.

This clonotype has at least ten counts. CDR3 in amino acids: CASSRAGGPLDTQYF. CDR3 sequence (DNA): TGTGCCAGCAGTCGAGCGGGAGGGCCGTTAGATACGCAGTATTTT. The chain employs TRBV28 and TRBJ2-3; 10 bases agree with TRBD2. From germline, CDR1 is MDHEN and CDR2 SYDVKM. The CDR3 sequence is 15 residues long. The trim removed 5 bases at V and 5 bases at J, leaving 7 bases unmatched. Full variable domain (outside the CDR3, taken from reference TRBV28 and TRBJ2-3): DVKVTQSSRYLVKRTGEKVFLECVQDMDHENMFWYRQDPGLGLRLIYFSYDVKMKEKGDIPEGYSVSREKKERFSLILESASTNQTSMYLCASSRAGGPLDTQYFGPGTRLTVL.